Below are 28 T cell receptor beta chains sequenced from a single sample in a study of shared clonotypes between healthy human individuals. Method: immunoSEQ multiplex PCR; TCRdb's copy keeps in-frame clones and lacks some. The sample has about 1.1 million clones, 60% to 80% seen once. What was sequenced was memory CD4+ T cells from PBMCs. The subset is: CD45RA-negative fraction. All receptors come from a man between 18 and 29 years old in good health. Some clones in this sample may be carry-over from other donors' samples.

V is TRBV18 and J is TRBJ2-3; 13 nucleotides agree with TRBD2. Germline lookup yields CDR1 KGHSH and CDR2 LQKENI. The CDR3 contains 15 residues. After removal of 4 bases from V and 6 bases from J, the junction contained 4 bases not matched to a gene. The CDR3 reads CASSRTSGSGDTQYF. The CDR3 DNA reads as TGTGCCAGCTCACGGACTAGCGGGAGCGGGGATACGCAGTATTTT.

This chain links TRBV28 with TRBJ2-7; D may be TRBD1 (6 bases). Germline V gene lookup returns CDR1 MDHEN and CDR2 SYDVKM. Trimming pared 3 bases from V and 2 bases from J, leaving 11 bases between. The CDR3 consists of 14 residues. The CDR3 loop is CASSLSTGTYEQYF. The DNA for the CDR3 is TGTGCCAGCAGTTTGAGCACAGGGACCTACGAGCAGTACTTC. The full variable domain, completed using reference TRBV28 and TRBJ2-7, is DVKVTQSSRYLVKRTGEKVFLECVQDMDHENMFWYRQDPGLGLRLIYFSYDVKMKEKGDIPEGYSVSREKKERFSLILESASTNQTSMYLCASSLSTGTYEQYFGPGTRLTVT.

The V and J genes are TRBV7-2 and TRBJ1-1; D perhaps matches TRBD1 (5 bases). The V end lost 0 bases, the J end lost 7 bases, and 9 bases lay between the germline ends. This CDR3 has 13 residues. From germline, CDR1 is SGHTA and CDR2 FQGNSA. CDR3 DNA sequence: TGTGCCAGCAGCTTAGCGCGGCAGGGTGAAGCTTTCTTT. Residues: CASSLARQGEAFF.

The rearrangement joins TRBV7-8 to TRBJ1-1, with 9 bases lining up with TRBD1. CDR3 length: 15 amino acids. V shed 6 bases, J shed 4 bases, and the junction held 9 bases outside the gene matches. The germline V gene encodes CDR1 SGHVS and CDR2 FQNEAQ. As DNA, the CDR3 is TGTGCCAGCAGACCGATTGGACAGGGGATCACTGAAGCTTTCTTT. Residues: CASRPIGQGITEAFF.

As regards this clone: A read error likely explains this, since a far larger clone differs by one base. The CDR3 loop reads CASKSTSGSGTGELFF. The CDR3 region has the DNA TGTGCCAGCAAGTCGACTAGCGGGAGTGGCACCGGGGAGCTGTTTTTT. This chain joins TRBV6-6 and TRBJ2-2; 12 nucleotides match TRBD2. The J segment lost 4 bases and the V segment lost 7 bases, leaving 7 bases of the junction unmatched. In germline, CDR1 is MNHNY, CDR2 SVGAGI (reference sequence). The CDR3 runs 16 residues.

This clone is a singleton in its sample. For the CDR3, the DNA is TGTGCCAGCAGTGACCCGTCGGGGCACGATCAGCCCCAGCATTTT. Protein sequence: CASSDPSGHDQPQHF. The chain carries TRBV28 and TRBJ1-5; TRBD1 is a possible D gene (5 bases). The CDR3 totals 15 residues. V was clipped by 5 bases and J by 5 bases, with 16 bases between them. The germline V gene encodes CDR1 MDHEN and CDR2 SYDVKM. The full variable domain, rest sourced from reference TRBV28 and TRBJ1-5, is DVKVTQSSRYLVKRTGEKVFLECVQDMDHENMFWYRQDPGLGLRLIYFSYDVKMKEKGDIPEGYSVSREKKERFSLILESASTNQTSMYLCASSDPSGHDQPQHFGDGTRLSIL.

This chain connects TRBV28 to TRBJ1-2, with no clear D. V gave up 8 bases and J gave up 6 bases, with 16 bases separating them. Germline CDR1 MDHEN, CDR2 SYDVKM. The CDR3 spans 13 residues. In DNA, the CDR3 is TGTGCCAGCGCTCCTTGGGGAGTGCATGGCTACACCTTC. This encodes CASAPWGVHGYTF.

The chain joins TRBV18 to TRBJ2-3; D is possibly TRBD1 (6 bases). V lost 5 bases and J 6 bases, leaving 18 bases between the germline ends. The CDR3 runs 15 residues. Germline values: CDR1 KGHSH, CDR2 LQKENI. CDR3 nucleotides: TGTGCCAGCTCAGGCGGACAGCCCTCCGAGGATACGCAGTATTTT. As protein: CASSGGQPSEDTQYF. Full variable domain (rest looked up from reference TRBV18 and TRBJ2-3): NAGVMQNPRHLVRRRGQEARLRCSPMKGHSHVYWYRQLPEEGLKFMVYLQKENIIDESGMPKERFSAEFPKEGPSILRIQQVVRGDSAAYFCASSGGQPSEDTQYFGPGTRLTVL.

The chain is built from TRBV7-2 and TRBJ2-7; 8 nucleotides match TRBD2. Germline trimming cut 5 bases from V and 5 bases from J; bases unmatched to any gene: 8. Germline CDR1 reads SGHTA; CDR2 reads FQGNSA. This CDR3 has 14 amino acids. The DNA of the CDR3 is TGTGCCAGCAGCCCTGGACTAGCTGGCGACGAGCAGTACTTC. Amino acids: CASSPGLAGDEQYF. Looking up the rest from reference TRBV7-2 and TRBJ2-7 gives the full variable domain: GAGVSQSPSNKVTEKGKDVELRCDPISGHTALYWYRQSLGQGLEFLIYFQGNSAPDKSGLPSDRFSAERTGGSVSTLTIQRTQQEDSAVYLCASSPGLAGDEQYFGPGTRLTVT.

This clone was observed once. The J gene is TRBJ2-1, the V gene TRBV13; 12 nucleotides align to TRBD2. The CDR3 has 16 residues. V gave up 3 bases and J gave up 9 bases; unmatched junction bases: 9. The germline V gene encodes CDR1 PRHDT and CDR2 FYEKMQ (reference sequence). The CDR3, as DNA: TGTGCCAGCAGCTTGTGGACTAGCGGGATCTTCCCTGAGCAGTTCTTC. Amino acids: CASSLWTSGIFPEQFF.

This clone was found a few times. The V and J genes are TRBV5-5 and TRBJ2-5, with D unclear. Germline CDR1 SGHKS, CDR2 YYEKEE (reference sequence). The CDR3 is 12 residues long. V lost 3 bases, J lost 3 bases, and 6 bases lay in between. The CDR3 region is CASSSDKETQYF. The DNA for the CDR3 is TGTGCCAGCAGCTCAGACAAAGAGACCCAGTACTTC.

This chain uses TRBV28 with TRBJ2-1; the match to TRBD1 covers 10 bases. The CDR3 loop spans 12 amino acids. J was trimmed by 14 bases and V by 4 bases; bases with no gene match: 5. Germline V gives CDR1 MDHEN, CDR2 SYDVKM. The CDR3 sequence: CASSWRDRGKFF. CDR3 sequence (DNA): TGTGCCAGCAGTTGGCGGGACAGGGGTAAGTTCTTC.

The chain combines TRBV7-2 with TRBJ2-7, with D perhaps matching TRBD1 (6 bases). Germline lookup yields CDR1 SGHTA and CDR2 FQGNSA. The CDR3 totals 14 residues. Trimming shortened V by 3 bases and J by 4 bases, and 13 bases separated the two germline ends. The CDR3 DNA reads as TGTGCCAGCAGCTTCAAGCAAACAGGGTACGAGCAGTACTTC. Its protein product is CASSFKQTGYEQYF.

V usage is TRBV9 and J usage is TRBJ2-3, with TRBD2 matching over 10 bases. Germline V gene lookup returns CDR1 SGDLS and CDR2 YYNGEE. Trimming cost V 0 bases and J 1 base; bases outside gene matches: 5. The CDR3 runs 17 residues. The chain's CDR3 is CASSVGTSGQGTDTQYF. The CDR3 DNA is TGTGCCAGCAGCGTAGGGACTAGCGGACAAGGCACAGATACGCAGTATTTT.

This clone was detected a few times. The rearrangement links TRBV9 to TRBJ2-7; D may be TRBD1 or TRBD2 (5 bases each). V lost 3 bases, J lost 5 bases, and 18 bases lay in between. The length of the CDR3 is 15 residues. The germline CDR1 and CDR2 sequences are SGDLS and YYNGEE. CDR3 residues: CASSAPGTTRNEQYF. The CDR3 region has the DNA TGTGCCAGCAGCGCTCCCGGGACGACGAGGAACGAGCAGTACTTC.

This chain connects TRBV28 to TRBJ1-4; D gene unclear. The CDR3 covers 14 residues. CDR1 is MDHEN, CDR2 SYDVKM, per germline. V dropped 6 bases and J dropped 2 bases, with 10 bases sitting between them. CDR3 sequence (DNA): TGTGCCAGCAGCCTAGTCCGGACTAATGAAAAACTGTTTTTT. It codes for CASSLVRTNEKLFF.

This chain links TRBV19 with TRBJ2-1, with D uncertain. The length of the CDR3 is 14 residues. Germline V CDR1 and CDR2: LNHDA, SQIVND (reference sequence). V lost 3 bases, J lost 8 bases, and 14 bases lay in between. CDR3 DNA sequence: TGTGCCAGTAGTATTGGAGAGAGAATGTATGAGCAGTTCTTC. Its translation: CASSIGERMYEQFF.

The chain employs TRBV19 and TRBJ2-2, with D possibly being TRBD1 (5 bases). V was pared by 5 bases and J by 6 bases, with 13 bases between. There are 14 residues in the CDR3. Per germline, CDR1 LNHDA and CDR2 SQIVND (reference sequence). CDR3 nucleotide sequence: TGTGCCAGTAGTCACACAGGCCCCGCCGGGGAGCTGTTTTTT. It specifies CASSHTGPAGELFF.

The sample holds one count of this clone. The gene calls are TRBV28 and TRBJ1-2; the match to TRBD1 covers 7 bases. Unmatched junction bases numbered 3, after V lost 1 base and J lost 4 bases. The CDR3 contains 14 residues. Germline V CDR1 and CDR2: MDHEN, SYDVKM. Here the CDR3 reads CASSLLGTVYGYTF. The CDR3, as DNA: TGTGCCAGCAGTTTATTAGGGACAGTCTATGGCTACACCTTC.

This clone was seen a few times. Other DNA variants within this sample encode the same CDR3. The chain carries TRBV6-5 and TRBJ1-5; no reliable D call. CDR3 size: 13 residues. Per germline, CDR1 MNHEY and CDR2 SVGAGI. The V and J ends lost 3 bases and 7 bases respectively, with 10 bases between them. The CDR3 loop reads CASSYSLLQPQHF. The CDR3 region has the DNA TGTGCCAGCAGTTATAGCCTCCTGCAGCCCCAGCATTTT.

This clone has just one count. The chain recombines TRBV7-2 with TRBJ2-7; D is possibly TRBD1 (5 bases). The germline gives CDR1 SGHTA, CDR2 FQGNSA. The CDR3 is 15 amino acids. V was cut by 1 base and J by 3 bases, with 13 bases left in between. In DNA form, the CDR3 reads TGTGCCAGCAGCTTAGGGACCCCAAGGGGCTACGAGCAGTACTTC. Protein sequence: CASSLGTPRGYEQYF.

Concerning this clone: A much bigger clone sits one base away, suggesting this may be a read error. The gene calls are TRBV2 and TRBJ2-1; D could derive from TRBD1 or TRBD2 (5 bases each). CDR1 SNHLY and CDR2 FYNNEI come from the germline V gene. V was shortened by 9 bases and J by 9 bases, with 18 bases between the two germline ends. The CDR3 length is 13 residues. The CDR3 region is CARLLGAGSEQFF. The CDR3, as DNA: TGTGCCAGACTACTAGGGGCGGGCAGTGAGCAGTTCTTC. Looking up the rest from reference TRBV2 and TRBJ2-1 gives the full variable domain: EPEVTQTPSHQVTQMGQEVILRCVPISNHLYFYWYRQILGQKVEFLVSFYNNEISEKSEIFDDQFSVERPDGSNFTLKIRSTKLEDSAMYFCARLLGAGSEQFFGPGTRLTVL.

This clone was found many times. The CDR3 loop reads CASSPMGLLSSYEQYF. The CDR3 DNA reads as TGTGCCAGCTCACCGATGGGACTACTTAGCTCCTACGAGCAGTACTTC. This rearrangement joins TRBV18 to TRBJ2-7, with 7 bases that match TRBD2. J gave up 0 bases and V 3 bases, and 8 bases lay outside the gene matches. This CDR3 is built from 16 residues. Germline CDR1 reads KGHSH; CDR2 reads LQKENI.

This clone was picked up a small number of times. The chain uses TRBV11-3 and TRBJ2-2; D possibly corresponds to TRBD2 (6 bases). Germline-derived CDR1 and CDR2 are SGHNT and YENEEA. The CDR3 is 15 amino acids. V was clipped by 1 base and J by 3 bases, with 9 bases between them. In DNA, the CDR3 is TGTGCCAGCAGCTTAGCGGGGGATTACACCGGGGAGCTGTTTTTT. This encodes CASSLAGDYTGELFF.

This clone has just one count. The genes are TRBV28 and TRBJ1-2; the match to TRBD1 covers 7 bases. Germline V gene data show CDR1 as MDHEN and CDR2 as SYDVKM. Losses at the gene ends were 6 bases for V and 1 base for J; bases not matched to a gene: 2. The CDR3 totals 13 residues. The CDR3 DNA reads TGTGCCAGCAGCGGGACAGATAACTATGGCTACACCTTC. It yields the protein CASSGTDNYGYTF.

The V call is TRBV6-5, the J call TRBJ2-5, with a weak D call TRBD2 (6 bases). The V and J ends lost 6 bases and 8 bases respectively, with 13 bases between them. Germline values: CDR1 MNHEY, CDR2 SVGAGI. The CDR3 is 12 amino acids. The CDR3 DNA is TGTGCCAGCAGCCCCGCCGGGAGAACCCAGTACTTC. Amino acids: CASSPAGRTQYF.

The V and J genes are TRBV28 and TRBJ1-3, with D tentatively TRBD1 (6 bases). Germline lookup yields CDR1 MDHEN and CDR2 SYDVKM. V lost 6 bases to trimming and J lost 4 bases, with 19 bases between them. The CDR3 runs 16 residues. The CDR3 bases are TGTGCCAGCAGCACCAGCAGGACAGCTCGGGGAAACACCATATATTTT. Translated, it gives CASSTSRTARGNTIYF.

J is TRBJ2-1 and V is TRBV5-1; 7 bases are shared with TRBD2. J was trimmed by 8 bases and V by 5 bases; bases with no gene match: 13. This CDR3 has 15 residues. The germline V gene has CDR1 SGHRS and CDR2 YFSETQ. For the CDR3, the DNA is TGCGCCAGCAGTCGCCGACTAGCCCACGACCATGAGCAGTTCTTC. It yields the protein CASSRRLAHDHEQFF.